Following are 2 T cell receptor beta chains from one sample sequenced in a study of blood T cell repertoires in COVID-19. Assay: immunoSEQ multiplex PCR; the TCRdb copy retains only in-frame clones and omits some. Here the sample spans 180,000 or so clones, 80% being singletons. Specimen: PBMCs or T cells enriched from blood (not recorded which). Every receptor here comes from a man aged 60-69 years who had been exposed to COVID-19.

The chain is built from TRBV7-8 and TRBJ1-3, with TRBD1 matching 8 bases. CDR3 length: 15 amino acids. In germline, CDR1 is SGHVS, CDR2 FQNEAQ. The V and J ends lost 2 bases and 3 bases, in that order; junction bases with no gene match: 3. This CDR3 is CASSLQGADGNTIYF. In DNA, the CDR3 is TGTGCCAGCAGCTTACAGGGGGCGGATGGAAACACCATATATTTT.

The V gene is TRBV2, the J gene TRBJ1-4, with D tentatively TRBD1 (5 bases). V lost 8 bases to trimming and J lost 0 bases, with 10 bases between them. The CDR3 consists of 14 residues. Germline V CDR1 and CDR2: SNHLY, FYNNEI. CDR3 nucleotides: TGTGCCAGCCAGGGAATTGCAACTAATGAAAAACTGTTTTTT. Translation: CASQGIATNEKLFF.